What follows are 21 T cell receptor beta chains derived from one specimen sequenced in a study of T cells in Graves' hyperthyroidism and ophthalmopathy. TCR beta CDR3 regions were amplified from RNA transcripts. In the first-round RT-PCR of the TCR CDR3, the HTBI primer set was used. TCRdb reprocessed the multiplex PCR reads via MiXCR and lists one record per CDR3 protein. This sample has around 580,000 distinct CDR3 sequences; over 15% occur once, and the top ten carry around 18%. Material: blood. Receptor source: a young woman with Graves' hyperthyroidism.

This clonotype appeared many times. The chain has TRBV11-2 and TRBJ2-3; 7 bases agree with TRBD2. J gave up 11 bases and V 5 bases, and 13 bases lay outside the gene matches. Germline V CDR1 and CDR2: SGHAT, FQNNGV. This CDR3 is built from 14 residues. CDR3 bases: TGTGCCAGCAGCCCCGTGGGGGGGGACCCACTGCAGTATTTT. Amino acids: CASSPVGGDPLQYF.

V and J are TRBV6-6 and TRBJ2-2, with no clear D. Germline CDR1 MNHNY, CDR2 SVGAGI (reference sequence). This CDR3 region has 16 residues. With 0 bases removed from V and 0 bases from J, the gap between germline ends came to 8 bases. CDR3 bases: TGTGCCAGCAGTTACTCGACGACCACGAACACCGGGGAGCTGTTTTTT. Translating it yields CASSYSTTTNTGELFF.

The chain joins TRBV5-1 to TRBJ1-5, with D perhaps matching TRBD1 (5 bases). V was shortened by 4 bases and J by 4 bases, with 15 bases between the two germline ends. This CDR3 comprises 15 residues. Germline lookup yields CDR1 SGHRS and CDR2 YFSETQ. The CDR3 sequence is CASSPGTQWNQPQHF. The CDR3 DNA reads as TGCGCCAGCAGCCCCGGGACGCAGTGGAATCAGCCCCAGCATTTT.

This clonotype was found a few times. A much larger clone lies a single base off, so this may be a read error. V gene TRBV11-2 combines with J gene TRBJ2-3; D may be TRBD1 (5 bases). The end of the DNA aligns better with TRBJ1-5, so the J call may be wrong. Looked up from germline, CDR1 is SGHAT and CDR2 is FQNNGV. The CDR3 totals 16 residues. CDR3 DNA sequence: TGTGCCAGCAGCTTAGACGGGGGGACTAGTGCGGATACGCAGCATTTT. Translation gives CASSLDGGTSADTQHF.

This clonotype was detected ten times or more. The chain joins TRBV4-2 to TRBJ2-7; 12 nucleotides line up with TRBD2. This CDR3 has 16 residues. V trimming: 0 bases; J trimming: 4 bases; junction bases outside the gene matches: 4. Germline CDR1 reads LGHNA; CDR2 reads YNFKEQ. The CDR3 here is CASSQDGLAGGYEQYF. The CDR3 DNA reads as TGTGCCAGCAGCCAAGATGGGCTAGCGGGAGGGTACGAGCAGTACTTC.

Many counts were recorded for this clonotype. The chain has TRBV2 and TRBJ2-1; D is perhaps TRBD2 (5 bases). Trimming left V 4 bases short and J 5 bases short, with 15 bases between. Germline V lookup: CDR1 SNHLY, CDR2 FYNNEI. The CDR3 is made up of 15 amino acids. CDR3 amino acids: CASSGRFGRHNEQFF. The DNA of the CDR3 is TGTGCCAGCAGTGGGAGGTTCGGACGCCACAATGAGCAGTTCTTC.

The chain couples TRBV4-3 to TRBJ2-7, with a possible D match to TRBD1 (5 bases). The germline CDR1 and CDR2 sequences are LGHNA and YSLEER. The length of the CDR3 is 15 residues. V was clipped by 0 bases and J by 3 bases, with 12 bases between them. The CDR3 sequence is CASSQDKGPGYEQYF. The CDR3 DNA sequence: TGCGCCAGCAGCCAAGATAAGGGGCCGGGCTACGAGCAGTACTTC.

J is TRBJ1-3 and V is TRBV29-1, with D perhaps TRBD1 (5 bases). Germline CDR1 is SQVTM and CDR2 is ANQGSEA. The CDR3 has 17 amino acids. Trimming took 3 bases from V and 0 from J, leaving 18 bases between them. CDR3 sequence (DNA): TGCAGCGTTGACGGGGGGACCTCACCCGGCTCTGGAAACACCATATATTTT. Protein: CSVDGGTSPGSGNTIYF.

This clonotype was observed a handful of times. This sequence joins TRBV5-1 and TRBJ1-1; tentatively, D is TRBD1 (5 bases). The germline CDR1 and CDR2 sequences are SGHRS and YFSETQ. The CDR3 totals 14 residues. Trimming pared 1 base from V and 1 base from J, leaving 8 bases between. The CDR3 protein is CASSLQTGNTEAFF. The CDR3 region has the DNA TGCGCCAGCAGCTTGCAAACAGGGAACACTGAAGCTTTCTTT. Based on the CDR3 plus reference TRBV5-1 and TRBJ1-1, the full variable domain is KAGVTQTPRYLIKTRGQQVTLSCSPISGHRSVSWYQQTPGQGLQFLFEYFSETQRNKGNFPGRFSGRQFSNSRSEMNVSTLELGDSALYLCASSLQTGNTEAFFGQGTRLTVV.

In the case of this clonotype: This may come from a read error, since a much larger clone is one base off. The chain carries TRBV10-1 and TRBJ2-7; no firm D call. The CDR3 is 11 amino acids. CDR1 and CDR2 (germline): WNHNN, SYGVQD (reference sequence). As DNA, the CDR3 is TGCGCCAGCATGCAAGGGTACGAGCGGTACTTC. This translates into CASMQGYERYF.

The V gene is TRBV10-3, the J gene TRBJ2-7, with TRBD1 identical over 9 bases. J was trimmed by 4 bases and V by 4 bases; bases with no gene match: 8. The CDR3 has 15 amino acids. Germline CDR1 reads ENHRY; CDR2 reads SYGVKD. In DNA form, the CDR3 reads TGTGCCATCAGTGGATCCGGGACAGGGAGATACGAGCAGTACTTC. Translating it yields CAISGSGTGRYEQYF.

J is TRBJ1-5 and V is TRBV7-3; D perhaps matches TRBD1 (6 bases). This CDR3 is built from 16 residues. The germline V gene has CDR1 SGHTA and CDR2 FQGTGA. V gave up 7 bases and J gave up 0 bases, with 16 bases separating them. The CDR3 protein is CASIHRQGRSNQPQHF. The CDR3 region has the DNA TGTGCCAGCATCCATCGGCAGGGGCGTAGCAATCAGCCCCAGCATTTT.

This clonotype appeared a single time. This chain links TRBV12-3 or TRBV12-4 with TRBJ2-2; D uncertain. This CDR3 region has 12 residues. V was pared by 5 bases and J by 7 bases, with 8 bases between. The DNA for the CDR3 is TGTGCCAGCAGTACGATCGGCGGGGAGCTGTTTTTT. It specifies CASSTIGGELFF.

This clonotype was observed a few times. This chain uses TRBV27 with TRBJ1-6, with TRBD1 as a possible D gene (5 bases). Trimming pared 0 bases from V and 6 bases from J, leaving 6 bases between. The germline V gene encodes CDR1 MNHEY and CDR2 SMNVEV (reference sequence). The CDR3 loop spans 14 amino acids. CDR3 sequence: CASSLSGVNSPLHF. The CDR3 DNA reads TGTGCCAGCAGTTTATCGGGGGTTAATTCACCCCTCCACTTT.

This clonotype showed up many times. This sequence joins TRBV20-1 and TRBJ2-7; 14 bases match TRBD2. This CDR3 is 18 amino acids long. Unmatched junction bases numbered 15, after V lost 3 bases and J lost 5 bases. The germline V gene encodes CDR1 DFQATT and CDR2 SNEGSKA (reference sequence). CDR3 protein: CSASGTGVGTSGSNEQYF. CDR3 DNA sequence: TGCAGTGCTAGCGGGACAGGGGTCGGGACTAGCGGGAGTAACGAGCAGTACTTC.

This clonotype was observed a single time. This sequence joins TRBV20-1 and TRBJ2-7; 10 nucleotides line up with TRBD1. The germline V gene encodes CDR1 DFQATT and CDR2 SNEGSKA (reference sequence). The CDR3 covers 13 residues. V was clipped by 6 bases and J by 6 bases; unmatched bases: 8. The CDR3 DNA reads TGCAGTGCCGGGACAGGGGACCGTGGCGAGCAGTACTTC. Its protein product is CSAGTGDRGEQYF.

The chain links TRBV7-2 to TRBJ2-5; no definite D call. The CDR3 runs to 15 residues. The germline gives CDR1 SGHTA, CDR2 FQGNSA. V was cut by 4 bases and J by 5 bases, with 17 bases left in between. In nucleotides, the CDR3 is TGTGCCAGCAGCTCGAGACTGGCGCGCGCCGAGACCCAGTACTTC. It yields the protein CASSSRLARAETQYF.

This clonotype appeared once. A much more abundant neighbour one base away suggests this may be a read error. The V gene is TRBV24-1, the J gene TRBJ1-5; the D gene is possibly TRBD1 (6 bases). Germline assignment: CDR1 KGHDR and CDR2 SFDVKD. The length of the CDR3 is 15 residues. CDR3 residues: CVTGSGAGVTQPQHF. For the CDR3, the DNA is TGTGTCACCGGCAGTGGGGCAGGGGTAACTCAGCCCCAGCATTTT.

This clonotype was seen at least ten times. CDR3 loop: CASSLSRWANVLTF. CDR3 sequence (DNA): TGTGCCAGCAGCCTCTCGAGGTGGGCCAACGTCCTGACTTTC. The genes are TRBV11-1 and TRBJ2-6; no clear D gene. The V gene's germline CDR1 is SGHAT and CDR2 FQDESV (reference sequence). Trimming left V 5 bases short and J 5 bases short, with 10 bases between. This CDR3 has 14 residues.

This chain joins TRBV20-1 and TRBJ2-7; D gene unclear. The CDR3 has 12 residues. CDR1 and CDR2 from the germline V gene are DFQATT and SNEGSKA (reference sequence). Trimming took off 3 bases at V and 6 bases at J, with 12 bases between the two ends. Here the CDR3 DNA reads TGCAGTGCTAGCTCCCGGGTCGGCGAGCAGTACTTC. This translates into CSASSRVGEQYF.

Ten or more counts support this clonotype. This chain uses TRBV10-3 with TRBJ2-7, with D uncertain. Deletions cut 0 bases from V and 4 bases from J, with 13 bases between. The CDR3 totals 15 residues. Germline V gene sequence: CDR1 ENHRY, CDR2 SYGVKD. CDR3 nucleotides: TGTGCCATCAGTGAGTCGTTAGAAAGGAGTTACGAGCAGTACTTC. Translated: CAISESLERSYEQYF.